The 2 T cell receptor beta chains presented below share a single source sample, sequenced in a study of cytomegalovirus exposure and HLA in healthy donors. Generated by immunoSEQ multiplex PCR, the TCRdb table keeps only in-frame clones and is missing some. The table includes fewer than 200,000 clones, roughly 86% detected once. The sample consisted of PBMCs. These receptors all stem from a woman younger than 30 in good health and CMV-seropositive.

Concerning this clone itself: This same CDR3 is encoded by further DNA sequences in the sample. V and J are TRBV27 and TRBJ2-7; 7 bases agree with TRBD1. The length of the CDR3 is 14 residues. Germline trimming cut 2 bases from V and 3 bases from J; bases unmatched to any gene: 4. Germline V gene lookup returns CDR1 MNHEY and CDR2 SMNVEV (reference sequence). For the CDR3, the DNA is TGTGCCAGCAGTTTAAAACAGGGGAGCTACGAGCAGTACTTC. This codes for CASSLKQGSYEQYF.

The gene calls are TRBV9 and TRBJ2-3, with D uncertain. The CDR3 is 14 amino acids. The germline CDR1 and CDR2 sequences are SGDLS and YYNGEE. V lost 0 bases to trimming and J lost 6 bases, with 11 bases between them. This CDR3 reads CASSVALPRDTQYF. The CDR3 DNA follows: TGTGCCAGCAGCGTAGCGCTCCCCCGGGATACGCAGTATTTT.